The present T cell receptor (beta chain) was sequenced within a study of blood T cell repertoires in COVID-19. Study in general: In each case, the material was cDNA or gDNA derived from T cells, B-cell-depleted T cells, or PBMCs.

Per the original data handling: The authors estimated nucleated cell counts from reference gene primer amplification. Generated by immunoSEQ multiplex PCR, the TCRdb table keeps only in-frame clones and is missing some. V and J calls and clone size are as listed in that table; D and trimming were resolved from the DNA. Of some 97,000 clones listed, approximately 86% were seen once; the top ten hold 6.5%. The CDR3 extends over 15 amino acids. CDR1 is SGHNT and CDR2 is YYREEE in the germline V gene (reference sequence). V was pared by 7 bases and J by 8 bases, with 22 bases between. This sequence originates from a woman aged 55 to 70 with acute or convalescent COVID-19. The rearrangement links TRBV5-4 to TRBJ2-1; D might be TRBD2 (6 bases). The sample was peripheral blood. The CDR3 protein is CASQRGASDGDEQFF. The CDR3 DNA reads as TGTGCCAGCCAGAGAGGGGCTAGCGATGGGGATGAGCAGTTCTTC. Combining the CDR3 with reference TRBV5-4 and TRBJ2-1 gives the whole variable domain ETGVTQSPTHLIKTRGQQVTLRCSSQSGHNTVSWYQQALGQGPQFIFQYYREEENGRGNFPPRFSGLQFPNYSSELNVNALELDDSALYLCASQRGASDGDEQFFGPGTRLTVL.